The rows below give T cell receptor beta chains drawn from one sample of a study of T cell responses to AZD1222 COVID-19 vaccine. Some clones are missing from TCRdb's copy, which holds only in-frame ones; the method was immunoSEQ multiplex PCR. This repertoire shows around 99,000 clones, roughly 90% found once; its top ten account for 4% to 5.5%. Sequenced here: peripheral blood, sampled on day 0 of AZD1222 vaccination. The receptors shown here come from an adult in good health. Both conserved end residues are part of each CDR3. A D gene is named only where the DNA matches it firmly. Clone size, where shown, is once, few, many, or a class for clones that have expanded.

j_call: TRBJ2-1; d_call: NA; v_call: TRBV19; clone_size: NA; cdr3_aa: CASSNFASQSHEQFF; cdr3_nt: TGTGCCAGTAGTAACTTTGCGTCACAGTCACATGAGCAGTTCTTC
j_call: TRBJ2-7; d_call: NA; v_call: TRBV5-4; clone_size: NA; cdr3_aa: CASRHASAYEQYF; cdr3_nt: TGTGCCAGCAGGCACGCTAGCGCCTACGAGCAGTACTTC
j_call: TRBJ1-3; d_call: NA; v_call: TRBV5-4; clone_size: once; cdr3_aa: CASSPPGTGNTIYF; cdr3_nt: TGTGCCAGCAGCCCGCCGGGTACTGGAAACACCATATATTTT
j_call: TRBJ2-3; d_call: TRBD1; v_call: TRBV19; clone_size: NA; cdr3_aa: CASSIHGDRDYTDTQYF; cdr3_nt: TGTGCCAGTAGTATCCACGGGGACAGGGATTATACAGATACGCAGTATTTT
j_call: TRBJ1-5; d_call: TRBD1; v_call: TRBV30; clone_size: NA; cdr3_aa: CAWSGTGASSNQPQHF; cdr3_nt: TGTGCCTGGAGTGGGACAGGGGCCAGTAGCAATCAGCCCCAGCATTTT
j_call: TRBJ2-1; d_call: TRBD2; v_call: TRBV11-2; clone_size: NA; cdr3_aa: CASSLVPLAGGLGEQFF; cdr3_nt: TGTGCCAGCAGCTTAGTCCCGCTAGCGGGGGGGCTGGGGGAGCAGTTCTTC
j_call: TRBJ2-5; d_call: NA; v_call: TRBV18; clone_size: NA; cdr3_aa: CASSPRPKETQYF; cdr3_nt: TGTGCCAGCTCACCACGGCCGAAAGAGACCCAGTACTTC
j_call: TRBJ1-3; d_call: NA; v_call: TRBV18; clone_size: NA; cdr3_aa: CASSPRQDGNTIYF; cdr3_nt: TGTGCCAGCTCACCTAGACAGGATGGAAACACCATATATTTT
j_call: TRBJ2-7; d_call: NA; v_call: TRBV7-6; clone_size: NA; cdr3_aa: CASSLAGPQGEQYF; cdr3_nt: TGTGCCAGCAGCTTAGCGGGACCACAAGGCGAGCAGTACTTC
j_call: TRBJ2-7; d_call: NA; v_call: TRBV27; clone_size: once; cdr3_aa: CASSLSRGVGYEQYF; cdr3_nt: TGTGCCAGCAGTTTATCGAGGGGGGTTGGGTACGAGCAGTACTTC
j_call: TRBJ1-5; d_call: NA; v_call: TRBV5-6; clone_size: once; cdr3_aa: CASSPEGGPTNQPQHF; cdr3_nt: TGTGCCAGCAGCCCCGAGGGGGGGCCCACCAATCAGCCCCAGCATTTT
j_call: TRBJ1-4; d_call: NA; v_call: TRBV5-8; clone_size: NA; cdr3_aa: CASSLVVIATNEKLFF; cdr3_nt: TGTGCCAGCAGCTTGGTGGTTATCGCAACTAATGAAAAACTGTTTTTT
j_call: TRBJ2-5; d_call: TRBD1; v_call: TRBV11-2; clone_size: NA; cdr3_aa: CASSLEYRGQETQYF; cdr3_nt: TGTGCCAGCAGCTTAGAGTACAGGGGACAAGAGACCCAGTACTTC
j_call: TRBJ1-1; d_call: NA; v_call: TRBV15; clone_size: NA; cdr3_aa: CATSRPNSPEAFF; cdr3_nt: TGTGCCACCAGCCGCCCGAACAGCCCTGAAGCTTTCTTT
j_call: TRBJ1-4; d_call: TRBD1; v_call: TRBV30; clone_size: NA; cdr3_aa: CAWSKRGQNEKLFF; cdr3_nt: TGTGCCTGGAGCAAAAGGGGACAGAATGAAAAACTGTTTTTT
j_call: TRBJ2-7; d_call: TRBD2; v_call: TRBV7-8; clone_size: few; cdr3_aa: CASSLPGLAGNEQYF; cdr3_nt: TGTGCCAGCAGCTTACCGGGACTAGCGGGTAACGAGCAGTACTTC
j_call: TRBJ1-2; d_call: TRBD1; v_call: TRBV2; clone_size: NA; cdr3_aa: CASEGQGAFNGYTF; cdr3_nt: TGTGCCAGCGAAGGGCAGGGGGCTTTCAATGGCTACACCTTC
j_call: TRBJ2-2; d_call: NA; v_call: TRBV6-5; clone_size: NA; cdr3_aa: CASSYRRAKAGELFF; cdr3_nt: TGTGCCAGCAGTTATCGGAGGGCCAAGGCCGGGGAGCTGTTTTTT
j_call: TRBJ2-7; d_call: TRBD2; v_call: TRBV28; clone_size: NA; cdr3_aa: CASRQWTSGRVEQYF; cdr3_nt: TGTGCCAGCAGACAGTGGACTAGCGGGAGGGTCGAGCAGTACTTC
j_call: TRBJ2-1; d_call: NA; v_call: TRBV6-1; clone_size: medium-sized; cdr3_aa: CASSEADPGEQFF; cdr3_nt: TGTGCCAGCAGTGAAGCCGATCCCGGGGAGCAGTTCTTC
j_call: TRBJ2-7; d_call: TRBD1; v_call: TRBV15; clone_size: many; cdr3_aa: CATSSARTGGNDEQYF; cdr3_nt: TGTGCCACCAGCAGTGCACGGACAGGGGGAAATGACGAGCAGTACTTC
j_call: TRBJ2-1; d_call: TRBD1; v_call: TRBV5-1; clone_size: NA; cdr3_aa: CASSPGTGVNEQFF; cdr3_nt: TGCGCCAGCAGCCCGGGGACAGGGGTCAATGAGCAGTTCTTC
j_call: TRBJ2-2; d_call: NA; v_call: TRBV9; clone_size: few; cdr3_aa: CASSPPGRGTGELFF; cdr3_nt: TGTGCCAGCAGCCCTCCGGGGCGGGGCACCGGGGAGCTGTTTTTT
j_call: TRBJ2-7; d_call: TRBD1; v_call: TRBV6-5; clone_size: NA; cdr3_aa: CASSGTAYEQYF; cdr3_nt: TGTGCCAGCTCCGGGACAGCCTACGAGCAGTACTTC
j_call: TRBJ1-6; d_call: NA; v_call: TRBV30; clone_size: NA; cdr3_aa: CAWKGDTSSYNSPLHF; cdr3_nt: TGTGCCTGGAAAGGCGACACGAGTTCCTATAATTCACCCCTCCACTTT
j_call: TRBJ2-7; d_call: NA; v_call: TRBV13; clone_size: NA; cdr3_aa: CASSLRTGGDEQYF; cdr3_nt: TGTGCCAGCAGCTTAAGGACCGGCGGGGACGAGCAGTACTTC
j_call: TRBJ2-3; d_call: NA; v_call: TRBV24-1; clone_size: NA; cdr3_aa: CATALTDTQYF; cdr3_nt: TGTGCCACCGCACTCACAGATACGCAGTATTTT
j_call: TRBJ1-2; d_call: NA; v_call: TRBV18; clone_size: NA; cdr3_aa: CASSAIQGPFNGYTF; cdr3_nt: TGTGCCAGCTCAGCGATTCAGGGGCCGTTTAATGGCTACACCTTC
j_call: TRBJ2-7; d_call: NA; v_call: TRBV4-3; clone_size: NA; cdr3_aa: CASSQEMAEAYEQYF; cdr3_nt: TGCGCCAGCAGCCAAGAGATGGCGGAAGCCTACGAGCAGTACTTC
j_call: TRBJ1-2; d_call: NA; v_call: TRBV30; clone_size: NA; cdr3_aa: CAWSVWQNPSGYTF; cdr3_nt: TGTGCCTGGAGTGTATGGCAGAACCCGAGCGGCTACACCTTC
j_call: TRBJ1-5; d_call: NA; v_call: TRBV15; clone_size: NA; cdr3_aa: CATSREGRGNQPQHF; cdr3_nt: TGTGCCACCAGCAGAGAAGGACGGGGCAATCAGCCCCAGCATTTT
j_call: TRBJ1-1; d_call: NA; v_call: TRBV19; clone_size: NA; cdr3_aa: CASSITGNTEAFF; cdr3_nt: TGTGCCAGTAGTATTACAGGTAACACTGAAGCTTTCTTT
j_call: TRBJ2-1; d_call: NA; v_call: TRBV5-6; clone_size: NA; cdr3_aa: CASSLDWPGEQFF; cdr3_nt: TGTGCCAGCAGCTTGGACTGGCCCGGGGAGCAGTTCTTC
j_call: TRBJ1-2; d_call: NA; v_call: TRBV11-2; clone_size: NA; cdr3_aa: CASSLGLRYGYTF; cdr3_nt: TGTGCCAGCAGCTTAGGATTAAGATATGGCTACACCTTC
j_call: TRBJ1-4; d_call: NA; v_call: TRBV6-5; clone_size: NA; cdr3_aa: CASSLRGSEKLFF; cdr3_nt: TGTGCCAGCAGCCTCAGGGGTAGTGAAAAACTGTTTTTT
j_call: TRBJ1-2; d_call: TRBD1; v_call: TRBV7-9; clone_size: NA; cdr3_aa: CASSPTGGGTVYGYTF; cdr3_nt: TGTGCCAGCAGCCCGACCGGAGGGGGGACAGTCTATGGCTACACCTTC
j_call: TRBJ1-4; d_call: TRBD1; v_call: TRBV30; clone_size: NA; cdr3_aa: CAWSYRGRNEKLFF; cdr3_nt: TGTGCCTGGAGTTACAGGGGCCGGAATGAAAAACTGTTTTTT
j_call: TRBJ2-5; d_call: TRBD2; v_call: TRBV27; clone_size: NA; cdr3_aa: CASSPRPRREGRETQYF; cdr3_nt: TGTGCCAGCAGTCCCCGGCCCCGGAGGGAGGGCCGGGAGACCCAGTACTTC